What follows are 22 T cell receptor beta chains derived from one specimen sequenced in a study of beta chain features in type 1 diabetes listed by TCRdb under 2018. The library was obtained by the immunoSEQ multiplex PCR assay. All of the isolated RNA was reverse transcribed with the High Capacity cDNA Reverse Transcription Kit, so expressed TCRB transcripts were sequenced. TCRdb limited this immuneACCESS table to in-frame rearrangements with V and J called. A share of clones is missing; checked studies link under half to unresolved V genes, and the rest is unexplained. For this sample there are 250,000 to 350,000 clones; 11% appear just once. The top ten clones comprise approximately 0.016% of the sample. The sample comprised naive CD4+ T cells from blood. In light of the paper, this sample's cell subset or site label describes: true naive CD4+ T cells. These receptor sequences come from a woman under 40 in good health.

This clone has just a few counts. The rearrangement links TRBV18 to TRBJ1-1, with 8 bases identical to TRBD1. CDR1 is KGHSH, CDR2 LQKENI, per germline. The CDR3 has 16 residues. V gave up 4 bases and J gave up 4 bases; unmatched junction bases: 11. The CDR3 loop is CASSLGQGRVSTEAFF. The CDR3, as DNA: TGTGCCAGCTCACTTGGACAGGGAAGAGTGAGCACTGAAGCTTTCTTT.

There are a few counts of this clone. The gene calls are TRBV7-9 and TRBJ1-3; 8 positions agree with TRBD1. Per the germline V gene, CDR1 is SEHNR and CDR2 is FQNEAQ (reference sequence). V was pared by 1 base and J by 5 bases, with 7 bases of the junction left unmatched. This CDR3 region has 16 residues. The CDR3 loop is CASSLESTGARNTIYF. Written as DNA, the CDR3 is TGTGCCAGCAGCTTAGAGTCGACAGGGGCCAGAAACACCATATATTTT.

The sample holds a few counts of this clone. The chain employs TRBV7-2 and TRBJ2-1, with 10 bases matching TRBD2. Germline V gives CDR1 SGHTA, CDR2 FQGNSA. The CDR3 has 14 residues. V trimming: 5 bases; J trimming: 15 bases; junction bases outside the gene matches: 13. CDR3 protein: CASSRTPSGSGLFF. DNA for the CDR3: TGTGCCAGCAGCCGGACTCCTAGCGGGAGTGGGTTGTTCTTC.

The V gene is TRBV7-8, the J gene TRBJ2-5, with 8 bases that match TRBD2. V gave up 7 bases and J gave up 2 bases; unmatched junction bases: 12. The length of the CDR3 is 16 residues. Germline CDR1 and CDR2: SGHVS and FQNEAQ. The CDR3 sequence is CASTKLGSGVQETQYF. CDR3 DNA sequence: TGTGCCAGCACCAAGTTGGGTAGCGGGGTTCAAGAGACCCAGTACTTC.

The chain couples TRBV30 to TRBJ2-3; D is undetermined. Trimming took off 0 bases at V and 0 bases at J, with 10 bases between the two ends. Germline CDR1 and CDR2: GTSNPN and SVGIG (reference sequence). The CDR3 is 15 amino acids. CDR3 DNA: TGTGCCTGGAGTGTGGGCAGGCAAAGCACAGATACGCAGTATTTT. Translation gives CAWSVGRQSTDTQYF.

This clone turned up a few times. This chain uses TRBV2 with TRBJ2-3, with no clear D. CDR3 length: 15 residues. Germline lookup yields CDR1 SNHLY and CDR2 FYNNEI. Trimming took off 0 bases at V and 0 bases at J, with 7 bases between the two ends. In DNA form, the CDR3 reads TGTGCCAGCAGTGAAGCCTCCGGGAGCACAGATACGCAGTATTTT. Amino acid sequence: CASSEASGSTDTQYF. The variable domain in full, with the rest retrieved from reference TRBV2 and TRBJ2-3, is EPEVTQTPSHQVTQMGQEVILRCVPISNHLYFYWYRQILGQKVEFLVSFYNNEISEKSEIFDDQFSVERPDGSNFTLKIRSTKLEDSAMYFCASSEASGSTDTQYFGPGTRLTVL.

This clone was picked up a small number of times. The gene calls are TRBV4-2 and TRBJ2-5, with a possible D match to TRBD2 (6 bases). CDR3 length: 16 amino acids. The germline V gene has CDR1 LGHNA and CDR2 YNFKEQ. V was shortened by 1 base and J by 2 bases, with 14 bases between the two germline ends. DNA of the CDR3: TGTGCCAGCAGCCAAGGGGACTCCTACGCACAAGAGACCCAGTACTTC. Encoded protein: CASSQGDSYAQETQYF.

This clone appeared a few times. The chain carries TRBV7-2 and TRBJ2-1; D is possibly TRBD2 (5 bases). The CDR3 has 15 amino acids. Trimming left V 3 bases short and J 3 bases short, with 12 bases between. CDR1 and CDR2 (germline): SGHTA, FQGNSA. The CDR3 DNA sequence: TGTGCCAGCAGCTTCCGTCCTCGGGACTACAATGAGCAGTTCTTC. Translation gives CASSFRPRDYNEQFF.

There are a few counts of this clone. The V and J genes are TRBV7-9 and TRBJ2-1; 12 bases match TRBD2. The CDR3 extends over 17 amino acids. Germline loops: CDR1 SEHNR, CDR2 FQNEAQ (reference sequence). Unmatched junction bases numbered 10, after V lost 4 bases and J lost 6 bases. The CDR3 bases are TGTGCCAGCAGCTCCGGACTAGCGGGGCTCTTGGGCAATGAGCAGTTCTTC. Its protein product is CASSSGLAGLLGNEQFF.

The J gene is TRBJ2-5, the V gene TRBV5-4, with D tentatively TRBD2 (6 bases). V lost 0 bases to trimming and J lost 4 bases, with 13 bases between them. This CDR3 has 15 amino acids. Looked up from germline, CDR1 is SGHNT and CDR2 is YYREEE (reference sequence). CDR3 nucleotides: TGTGCCAGCAGCTTGGCCCTAGCCGGGGGAGAGACCCAGTACTTC. The encoded protein is CASSLALAGGETQYF.

This clone occurred a few times. This sequence joins TRBV15 and TRBJ2-1; 7 nucleotides agree with TRBD2. V was pared by 5 bases and J by 3 bases, with 13 bases of the junction left unmatched. CDR1 LNHNV and CDR2 YYDKDF come from the germline V gene (reference sequence). The CDR3 totals 17 residues. CDR3 region: CATSWQGTSELYNEQFF. The CDR3 bases are TGTGCCACCAGCTGGCAGGGCACTAGCGAGCTCTACAATGAGCAGTTCTTC.

This clone turned up a few times. V and J are TRBV7-2 and TRBJ2-5, with 8 bases identical to TRBD2. Trimming at V came to 0 bases and at J to 6 bases, leaving 9 bases not matched to a gene. Germline V gene sequence: CDR1 SGHTA, CDR2 FQGNSA. The CDR3 contains 16 residues. The DNA of the CDR3 is TGTGCCAGCAGCTTAGCGCAGAGCGGGAGTTGGCAGACCCAGTACTTC. This translates into CASSLAQSGSWQTQYF.

This clone occurred a few times. V usage is TRBV19 and J usage is TRBJ2-7, with 8 nucleotides matching TRBD2. Germline V gene sequence: CDR1 LNHDA, CDR2 SQIVND (reference sequence). The CDR3 is 17 amino acids. V shed 0 bases, J shed 5 bases, and the junction held 12 bases outside the gene matches. The CDR3 protein is CASSIDLFPGLGNEQYF. CDR3 bases: TGTGCCAGTAGTATAGATCTCTTCCCGGGACTAGGGAACGAGCAGTACTTC.

The J gene is TRBJ2-1, the V gene TRBV4-3; TRBD2 matches at 13 bases. The V gene's germline CDR1 is LGHNA and CDR2 YSLEER. With 5 bases clipped from V and 7 bases from J, the junction kept 5 bases outside the gene matches. The CDR3 covers 15 residues. The CDR3 bases are TGCGCCAGCAGCAGACTAGCGGGAGGTCTTAATGAGCAGTTCTTC. Protein: CASSRLAGGLNEQFF.

This clone has more than one count but fewer than ten. This sequence joins TRBV7-2 and TRBJ2-3; D is possibly TRBD2 (5 bases). Between the trimmed V and J ends, which lost 5 bases and 3 bases, there was a span of 18 bases. The V gene's germline CDR1 is SGHTA and CDR2 FQGNSA. The length of the CDR3 is 16 residues. CDR3 loop: CASSPMGSMGTDTQYF. CDR3 nucleotide sequence: TGTGCCAGCAGCCCAATGGGGAGTATGGGAACAGATACGCAGTATTTT.

The chain carries TRBV30 and TRBJ1-1, with D possibly matching TRBD1 (5 bases). This CDR3 contains 12 residues. V gave up 5 bases and J gave up 0 bases, with 7 bases separating them. Germline CDR1 and CDR2: GTSNPN and SVGIG (reference sequence). The CDR3 bases are TGTGCCTGGGCAGGGATGAACACTGAAGCTTTCTTT. As protein: CAWAGMNTEAFF.

The V call is TRBV7-8, the J call TRBJ1-1, with D possibly being TRBD1 (6 bases). The CDR3 consists of 14 residues. The ends were cut back, 0 bases at V and 3 bases at J, with 8 bases in the middle. Germline-derived CDR1 and CDR2 are SGHVS and FQNEAQ. The DNA for the CDR3 is TGTGCCAGCAGCTTAGCTTACAGGGACACTGAAGCTTTCTTT. It encodes CASSLAYRDTEAFF.

This clone has just a few counts. The chain links TRBV7-2 to TRBJ2-4; possibly TRBD1 for D (6 bases). The CDR3 is made up of 16 amino acids. Germline V gives CDR1 SGHTA, CDR2 FQGNSA. V gave up 5 bases and J gave up 1 base, with 15 bases separating them. The CDR3, as DNA: TGTGCCAGCAGCCCAGCCCTCGACAGGGCCAAAAACATTCAGTACTTC. Translating gives CASSPALDRAKNIQYF.

The chain links TRBV30 to TRBJ2-3, with a possible D match to TRBD1 (6 bases). The CDR3 spans 16 residues. With 3 bases removed from V and 0 bases from J, the gap between germline ends came to 16 bases. Germline CDR1 reads GTSNPN; CDR2 reads SVGIG (reference sequence). The CDR3 spells CAWSQPGTISTDTQYF. CDR3 DNA sequence: TGTGCCTGGAGCCAACCCGGGACAATTAGCACAGATACGCAGTATTTT.

This clone was counted between two and nine times. V is TRBV7-3 and J is TRBJ2-5; D possibly corresponds to TRBD2 (5 bases). This CDR3 region has 16 residues. Trimming removed 5 bases from V and 4 bases from J, with 20 bases in between. Looked up from germline, CDR1 is SGHTA and CDR2 is FQGTGA. This chain's CDR3 is CASSPEGSGGLETQYF. In DNA form, the CDR3 reads TGTGCCAGCAGCCCAGAGGGATCCGGTGGACTAGAGACCCAGTACTTC.

The chain uses TRBV29-1 and TRBJ2-5; perhaps TRBD1 as D (5 bases). Germline CDR1 SQVTM, CDR2 ANQGSEA. The length of the CDR3 is 13 residues. V dropped 4 bases and J dropped 5 bases, with 14 bases sitting between them. CDR3 bases: TGCAGCGTTGTCAGGGCAGGGAAGGAGACCCAGTACTTC. Encoded protein: CSVVRAGKETQYF.

CDR3 bases: TGTGCCAGCAGTTCGGCTAGCGGGAGAGTCCAGACCCAGTACTTC. Its translation: CASSSASGRVQTQYF. This chain joins TRBV28 and TRBJ2-5; 10 nucleotides line up with TRBD2. The J segment lost 6 bases and the V segment lost 4 bases, leaving 8 bases of the junction unmatched. The germline V gene encodes CDR1 MDHEN and CDR2 SYDVKM. This CDR3 spans 15 amino acids.